The 21 T cell receptor beta chains given below trace back to one sample, sequenced in a study of T-cell reconstitution after alpha-beta-depleted transplantation in children. Using unique molecular identifiers, the investigators prepared the TCRbeta library. MiXCR was run by TCRdb on the PCR reads, yielding one entry per CDR3 protein. The data show 97,000 or so distinct CDR3 sequences, with approximately 8% seen just once and approximately 16% held by the top ten. Material: PBMCs, obtained before TCRalphabeta/CD19-depleted stem cell transplant. These receptors all come from a boy younger than 10 with acute lymphoblastic leukemia, due to receive a stem cell transplant.

This clonotype was seen a few times. The J gene is TRBJ2-7, the V gene TRBV6-1, with D tentatively TRBD1 (6 bases). The germline V and J ends were trimmed by 4 bases and 0 bases, with 10 bases remaining between them. CDR1 is MNHNS and CDR2 is SASEGT in the germline V gene. The CDR3 sequence is 14 residues long. CDR3 in DNA: TGTGCCAGCAGTGGGACAGTGGTCTCCTACGAGCAGTACTTC. This sequence encodes CASSGTVVSYEQYF.

In this sample, this clonotype turned up many times. The chain joins TRBV4-1 to TRBJ2-2; D unresolved. The germline V gene encodes CDR1 MGHRA and CDR2 YSYEKL. V was cut by 0 bases and J by 3 bases, with 8 bases left in between. CDR3 size: 15 residues. For the CDR3, the DNA is TGCGCCAGCAGCCAAGATAACGAGTACACCGGGGAGCTGTTTTTT. Translated: CASSQDNEYTGELFF.

With regard to this clonotype: Germline is not matched at one junction end, which may reflect a read error. The CDR3 bases are TGTGCCACTAGTCAAGACAGGGGCGATCAGCCCCAGCATTTT. It is translated as CATSQDRGDQPQHF. The chain has TRBV19 and TRBJ1-5, with 8 bases fitting TRBD1. The CDR3 spans 14 residues. The germline V gene has CDR1 LNHDA and CDR2 SQIVND (reference sequence). Supplemented by reference TRBV19 and TRBJ1-5, the full variable domain reads DGGITQSPKYLFRKEGQNVTLSCEQNLNHDAMYWYRQDPGQGLRLIYYSQIVNDFQKGDIAEGYSVSREKKESFPLTVTSAQKNPTAFYLCATSQDRGDQPQHFGDGTRLSIL.

Ten or more counts support this clonotype. This sequence joins TRBV20-1 and TRBJ1-5, with D tentatively TRBD1 (5 bases). V was pared by 0 bases and J by 6 bases, with 12 bases between. The CDR3 runs 14 residues. The germline V gene encodes CDR1 DFQATT and CDR2 SNEGSKA (reference sequence). In nucleotides, the CDR3 is TGCAGTGCTAGAGATGTGGCGGGGCGTCAGCCCCAGCATTTT. This sequence encodes CSARDVAGRQPQHF.

The chain carries TRBV20-1 and TRBJ2-7; possibly TRBD1 for D (6 bases). The CDR3 consists of 10 residues. Germline assignment: CDR1 DFQATT and CDR2 SNEGSKA (reference sequence). The CDR3 bases are TGCAGCGCTCAATCGGACAGGCAGTACTTC. This translates into CSAQSDRQYF.

This clonotype was counted between two and nine times. CDR3 sequence: CSARILAANTGELFF. CDR3 nucleotide sequence: TGCAGTGCTCGTATTTTAGCGGCGAACACCGGGGAGCTGTTTTTT. The chain joins TRBV20-1 to TRBJ2-2; the D gene is possibly TRBD2 (6 bases). Trimming removed 5 bases from V and 0 bases from J, with 13 bases in between. The length of the CDR3 is 15 residues. The germline V gene encodes CDR1 DFQATT and CDR2 SNEGSKA (reference sequence).

The V gene is TRBV20-1, the J gene TRBJ2-1, with D perhaps matching TRBD1 (5 bases). The ends were cut back, 5 bases at V and 6 bases at J, with 8 bases in the middle. This CDR3 spans 11 amino acids. Germline V gene lookup returns CDR1 DFQATT and CDR2 SNEGSKA (reference sequence). CDR3 in DNA: TGCAGTGCTCTCAGGGCCAATGAGCAGTTCTTC. Protein product: CSALRANEQFF.

With regard to this clonotype: A much larger clone lies a single base off, so this may be a read error. V gene TRBV13 combines with J gene TRBJ1-5; a possible D gene is TRBD1 (6 bases). V lost 5 bases to trimming and J lost 6 bases, with 11 bases between them. The CDR3 totals 13 residues. The germline V gene has CDR1 PRHDT and CDR2 FYEKMQ (reference sequence). The DNA of the CDR3 is TGTGCCAGCAGCAAAGACAGGAGTCAGCCCCAGCATTTT. It specifies CASSKDRSQPQHF. Full variable domain (missing parts from reference TRBV13 and TRBJ1-5): AAGVIQSPRHLIKEKRETATLKCYPIPRHDTVYWYQQGPGQDPQFLISFYEKMQSDKGSIPDRFSAQQFSDYHSELNMSSLELGDSALYFCASSKDRSQPQHFGDGTRLSIL.

This clonotype has at least ten counts. The rearrangement uses TRBV11-2 and TRBJ2-3; the D is unclear. CDR3 size: 12 residues. The ends were cut back, 5 bases at V and 2 bases at J, with 5 bases in the middle. Germline V gives CDR1 SGHAT, CDR2 FQNNGV. The CDR3 nucleotides are TGTGCCAGCAGCCGCTCCACAGATACGCAGTATTTT. As protein: CASSRSTDTQYF.

This clonotype is large by share. The rearrangement joins TRBV4-1 to TRBJ1-4, with D possibly TRBD1 on 5 matching bases. The CDR3 totals 14 residues. The germline CDR1 and CDR2 sequences are MGHRA and YSYEKL. Trimming removed 0 bases from V and 8 bases from J, with 10 bases in between. The CDR3 DNA follows: TGCGCCAGCAGCCAAGATCGGAGGGGAGAAAAACTGTTTTTT. Amino acids: CASSQDRRGEKLFF.

This clonotype was observed many times. This chain connects TRBV18 to TRBJ2-3; no definite D call. CDR1 and CDR2 from the germline V gene are KGHSH and LQKENI. Trimming took 2 bases from V and 0 from J, leaving 3 bases between them. This CDR3 contains 13 residues. The CDR3 DNA is TGTGCCAGCTCACCAGGGAGCACAGATACGCAGTATTTT. Protein product: CASSPGSTDTQYF.

J is TRBJ2-5 and V is TRBV7-6, with 11 bases aligning to TRBD2. Germline V CDR1 and CDR2: SGHVS, FNYEAQ. This CDR3 has 15 residues. J was trimmed by 5 bases and V by 5 bases; bases with no gene match: 7. The CDR3 nucleotides read TGTGCCAGCAGCGCTCTAGCGGGGGGCGGGGAGACCCAGTACTTC. This codes for CASSALAGGGETQYF.

This clonotype was found many times. The chain recombines TRBV12-3 or TRBV12-4 with TRBJ2-1; the D is unclear. This CDR3 spans 15 amino acids. V lost 6 bases, J lost 0 bases, and 12 bases lay in between. CDR3 DNA: TGTGCCAGCAGCCTAGGGCGAAACTCCTACAATGAGCAGTTCTTC. This translates into CASSLGRNSYNEQFF.

This clonotype came up many times. The rearrangement joins TRBV2 to TRBJ2-3; 7 bases fit TRBD1. Germline CDR1 reads SNHLY; CDR2 reads FYNNEI. J lost 4 bases, V lost 9 bases, and 4 bases had no gene match. The CDR3 runs to 12 residues. The chain's CDR3 is CARTGVADTQYF. The CDR3, as DNA: TGTGCCAGAACAGGGGTGGCAGATACGCAGTATTTT. The variable domain in full, with the rest retrieved from reference TRBV2 and TRBJ2-3, is EPEVTQTPSHQVTQMGQEVILRCVPISNHLYFYWYRQILGQKVEFLVSFYNNEISEKSEIFDDQFSVERPDGSNFTLKIRSTKLEDSAMYFCARTGVADTQYFGPGTRLTVL.

The chain combines TRBV20-1 with TRBJ2-5; D is ambiguous. CDR1 is DFQATT and CDR2 is SNEGSKA in the germline V gene (reference sequence). V lost 6 bases to trimming and J lost 4 bases, with 9 bases between them. The CDR3 contains 11 residues. The CDR3 DNA sequence: TGCAGTGCCGACCGATTAGAGACCCAGTACTTC. Encoded protein: CSADRLETQYF.

In this sample, this clonotype turned up a few times. The J gene is TRBJ2-6, the V gene TRBV20-1, with 10 nucleotides matching TRBD1. CDR1 and CDR2 (germline): DFQATT, SNEGSKA (reference sequence). CDR3 length: 13 residues. The J segment lost 12 bases and the V segment lost 3 bases, leaving 5 bases of the junction unmatched. The CDR3 is CSARETGGSVLTF. CDR3 coding DNA: TGCAGTGCTAGGGAGACAGGGGGCAGCGTCCTGACTTTC.

J is TRBJ2-3 and V is TRBV9, with D uncertain. Trimming removed 0 bases at V and 2 bases at J, with 7 bases between. Looked up from germline, CDR1 is SGDLS and CDR2 is YYNGEE. The CDR3 contains 14 residues. The DNA for the CDR3 is TGTGCCAGCAGCGTAGCACGGGCCACAGATACGCAGTATTTT. Translation gives CASSVARATDTQYF.

This clonotype was observed at least ten times. This chain uses TRBV20-1 with TRBJ2-3; 9 nucleotides agree with TRBD1. Germline CDR1 is DFQATT and CDR2 is SNEGSKA (reference sequence). Trimming removed 6 bases from V and 3 bases from J; junction bases left unmatched: 7. This CDR3 comprises 14 residues. The CDR3 spells CSAIGQGWTDTQYF. The CDR3 DNA reads TGCAGTGCAATCGGACAGGGGTGGACAGATACGCAGTATTTT.

The rearrangement uses TRBV20-1 and TRBJ1-5, with 10 bases lining up with TRBD1. CDR1 DFQATT and CDR2 SNEGSKA come from the germline V gene (reference sequence). J was trimmed by 7 bases and V by 0 bases; bases with no gene match: 12. The CDR3 contains 17 residues. Here the CDR3 DNA reads TGCAGTGCTAGAGACGGATCCGGGACAGGGGCTGGGCAGCCCCAGCATTTT. Protein: CSARDGSGTGAGQPQHF.

The rearrangement uses TRBV5-1 and TRBJ1-5; no definite D call. The V end was cut by 3 bases, the J end by 7 bases, with 14 bases between. Germline lookup yields CDR1 SGHRS and CDR2 YFSETQ. This CDR3 has 14 amino acids. In DNA, the CDR3 is TGCGCCAGCAGCTCGGAAGGGTTGAGCCAGCCCCAGCATTTT. Translated: CASSSEGLSQPQHF.

This clonotype was seen many times. The chain combines TRBV3-1 with TRBJ1-2, with D uncertain. Germline CDR1 reads LGHDT; CDR2 reads YNNKEL (reference sequence). V shed 6 bases and J shed 3 bases, with 17 bases lying between them. CDR3 length: 15 residues. For the CDR3, the DNA is TGTGCCAGCAGTCCCGAAATGGTACCGGACTATGGCTACACCTTC. Its translation: CASSPEMVPDYGYTF.